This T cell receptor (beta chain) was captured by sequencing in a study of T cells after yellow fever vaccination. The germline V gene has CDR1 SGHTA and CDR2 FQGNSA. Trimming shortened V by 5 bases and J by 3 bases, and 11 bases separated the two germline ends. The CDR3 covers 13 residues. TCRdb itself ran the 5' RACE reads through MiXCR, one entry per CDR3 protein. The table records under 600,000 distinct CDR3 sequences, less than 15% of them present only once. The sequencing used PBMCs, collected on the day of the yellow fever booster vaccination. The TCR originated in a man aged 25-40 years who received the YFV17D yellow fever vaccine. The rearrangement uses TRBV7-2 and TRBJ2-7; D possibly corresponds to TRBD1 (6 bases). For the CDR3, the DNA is TGTGCCAGCAGCCCTTCACAGGGCTACGAGCAGTACTTC. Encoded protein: CASSPSQGYEQYF. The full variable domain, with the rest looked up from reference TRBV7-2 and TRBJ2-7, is GAGVSQSPSNKVTEKGKDVELRCDPISGHTALYWYRQSLGQGLEFLIYFQGNSAPDKSGLPSDRFSAERTGGSVSTLTIQRTQQEDSAVYLCASSPSQGYEQYFGPGTRLTVT.